This T cell receptor beta chain emerged from a study of blood T cells in healthy people across ages. Study observations and caveats: Unsorted PBMC material precluded a definitive naive versus antigen-experienced comparison.

A sample-barcoded 5' primer and a J-beta primer mix were used in a second PCR of roughly 7 to 11 cycles. Each CDR3 protein is one row after TCRdb ran MiXCR on the 5' RACE reads. The sample records 800,000 to 950,000 distinct CDR3 sequences, about 37% being singletons. V was clipped by 0 bases and J by 7 bases, with 18 bases between them. The CDR3 has 17 residues. Germline CDR1 SGHAT, CDR2 FQNNGV. With respect to this clonotype: Its target is unknown.

The sample was blood. This receptor was taken from a man aged 18 to 29 in good health. The chain is built from TRBV11-2 and TRBJ1-4, with D unclear. The CDR3 here is CASSLDHLLGQAEKLFF. CDR3 in DNA: TGTGCCAGCAGCTTAGACCATCTTCTTGGGCAGGCTGAAAAACTGTTTTTT.